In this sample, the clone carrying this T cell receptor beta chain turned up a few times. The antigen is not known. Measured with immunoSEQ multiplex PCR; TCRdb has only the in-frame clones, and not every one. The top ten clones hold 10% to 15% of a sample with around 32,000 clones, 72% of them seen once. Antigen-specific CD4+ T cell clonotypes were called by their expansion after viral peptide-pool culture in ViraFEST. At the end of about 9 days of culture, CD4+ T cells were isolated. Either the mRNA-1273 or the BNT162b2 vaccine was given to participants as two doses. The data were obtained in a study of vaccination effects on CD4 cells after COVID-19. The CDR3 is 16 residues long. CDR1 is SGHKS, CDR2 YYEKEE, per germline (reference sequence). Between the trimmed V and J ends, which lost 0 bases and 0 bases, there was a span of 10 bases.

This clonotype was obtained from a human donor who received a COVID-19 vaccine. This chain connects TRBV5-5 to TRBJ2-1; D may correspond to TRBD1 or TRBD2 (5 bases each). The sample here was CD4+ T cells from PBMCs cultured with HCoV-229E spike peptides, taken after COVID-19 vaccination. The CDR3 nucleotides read TGTGCCAGCAGCTTGGGGGGGACGCGCTCCTACAATGAGCAGTTCTTC. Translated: CASSLGGTRSYNEQFF.